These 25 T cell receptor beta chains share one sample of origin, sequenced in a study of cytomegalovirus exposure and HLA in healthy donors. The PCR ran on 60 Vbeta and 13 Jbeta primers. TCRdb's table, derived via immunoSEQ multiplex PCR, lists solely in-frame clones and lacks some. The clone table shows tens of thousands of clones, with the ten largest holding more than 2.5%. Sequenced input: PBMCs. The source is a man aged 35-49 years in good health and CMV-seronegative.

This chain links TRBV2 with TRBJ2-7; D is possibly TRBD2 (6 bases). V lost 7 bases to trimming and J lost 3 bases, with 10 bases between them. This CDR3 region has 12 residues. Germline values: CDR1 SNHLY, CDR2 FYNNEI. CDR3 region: CASKGLGYEQYF. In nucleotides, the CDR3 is TGTGCCAGCAAGGGACTGGGCTACGAGCAGTACTTC.

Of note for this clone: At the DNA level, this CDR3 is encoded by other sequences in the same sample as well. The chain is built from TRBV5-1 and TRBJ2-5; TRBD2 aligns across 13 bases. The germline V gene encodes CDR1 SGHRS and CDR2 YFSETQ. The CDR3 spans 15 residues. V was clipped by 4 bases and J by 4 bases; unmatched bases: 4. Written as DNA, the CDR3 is TGCGCCAGCAGCGGAGGGACTAGCGGGGCAGAGACCCAGTACTTC. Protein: CASSGGTSGAETQYF.

The CDR3 region is CASKTGAGTDTQYF. The CDR3 DNA is TGTGCCAGCAAGACAGGGGCCGGCACAGATACGCAGTATTTT. The chain combines TRBV6-1 with TRBJ2-3; 8 positions match TRBD1. The CDR3 spans 14 residues. V was clipped by 7 bases and J by 1 base; unmatched bases: 4. Germline CDR1 is MNHNS and CDR2 is SASEGT.

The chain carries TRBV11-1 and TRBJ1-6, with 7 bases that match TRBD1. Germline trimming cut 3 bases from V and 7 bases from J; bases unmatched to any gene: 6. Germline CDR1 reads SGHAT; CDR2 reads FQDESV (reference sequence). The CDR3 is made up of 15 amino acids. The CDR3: CASSFSTGRNSPLHF. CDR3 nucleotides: TGTGCCAGCAGCTTCTCGACAGGGAGGAATTCACCCCTCCACTTT.

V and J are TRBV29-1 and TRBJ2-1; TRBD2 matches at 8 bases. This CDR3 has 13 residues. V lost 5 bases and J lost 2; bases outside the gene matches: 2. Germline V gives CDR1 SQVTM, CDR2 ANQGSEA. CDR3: CSVTSGAYNEQFF. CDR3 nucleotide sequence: TGCAGCGTTACTAGCGGAGCCTACAATGAGCAGTTCTTC.

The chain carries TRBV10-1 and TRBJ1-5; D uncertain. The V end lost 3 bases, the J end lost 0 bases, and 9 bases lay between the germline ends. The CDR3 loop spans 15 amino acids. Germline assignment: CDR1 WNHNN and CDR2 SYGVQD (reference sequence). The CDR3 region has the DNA TGCGCCAGCAGTGATAACAGATATAGCAATCAGCCCCAGCATTTT. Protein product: CASSDNRYSNQPQHF.

The CDR3 sequence: CASSQSRDRGQPQHF. The DNA of the CDR3 is TGTGCCAGCAGTCAGTCCCGGGACAGGGGACAGCCCCAGCATTTT. The J gene is TRBJ1-5, the V gene TRBV6-5, with 10 bases that match TRBD1. CDR3 length equals 15 residues. Germline lookup yields CDR1 MNHEY and CDR2 SVGAGI. Trimming took 5 bases from V and 7 from J; bases not matched to a gene: 8.

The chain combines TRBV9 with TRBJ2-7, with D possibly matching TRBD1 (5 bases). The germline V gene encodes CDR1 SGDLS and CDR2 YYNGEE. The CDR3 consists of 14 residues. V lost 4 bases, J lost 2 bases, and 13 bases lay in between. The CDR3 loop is CASSPLVQAYEQYF. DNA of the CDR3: TGTGCCAGCAGCCCCCTGGTACAGGCCTACGAGCAGTACTTC.

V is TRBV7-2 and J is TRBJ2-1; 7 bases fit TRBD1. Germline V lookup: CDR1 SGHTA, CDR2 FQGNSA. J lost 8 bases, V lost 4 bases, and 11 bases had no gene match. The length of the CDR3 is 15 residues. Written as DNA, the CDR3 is TGTGCCAGCAGCTCTACTTCGACAGGGATGTATGAGCAGTTCTTC. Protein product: CASSSTSTGMYEQFF.

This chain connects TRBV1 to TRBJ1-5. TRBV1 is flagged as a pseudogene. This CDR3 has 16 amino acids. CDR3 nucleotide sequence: TGCACCAGCAGCCAAACAAGGAGGGGAAGTAATCAGCCCCAGCATTTT. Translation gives CTSSQTRRGSNQPQHF.

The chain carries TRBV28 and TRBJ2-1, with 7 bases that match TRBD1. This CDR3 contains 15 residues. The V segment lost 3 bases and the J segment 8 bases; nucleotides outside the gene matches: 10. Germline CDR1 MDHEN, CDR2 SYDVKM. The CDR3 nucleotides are TGTGCCAGCAGTTTGGGAAGGGGGCCTAGGGATGAGCAGTTCTTC. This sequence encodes CASSLGRGPRDEQFF.

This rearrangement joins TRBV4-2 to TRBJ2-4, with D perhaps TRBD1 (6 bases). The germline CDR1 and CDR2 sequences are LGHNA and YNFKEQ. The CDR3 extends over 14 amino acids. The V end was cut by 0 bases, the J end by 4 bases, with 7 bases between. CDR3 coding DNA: TGTGCCAGCAGCCAAGAGACAGGAAAAAACATTCAGTACTTC. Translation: CASSQETGKNIQYF.

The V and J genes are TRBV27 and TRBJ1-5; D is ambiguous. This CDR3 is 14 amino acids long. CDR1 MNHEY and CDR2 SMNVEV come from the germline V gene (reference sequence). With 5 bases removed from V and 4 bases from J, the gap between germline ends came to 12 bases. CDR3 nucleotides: TGTGCCAGCAGTCACTGGGCCGATAATCAGCCCCAGCATTTT. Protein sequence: CASSHWADNQPQHF.

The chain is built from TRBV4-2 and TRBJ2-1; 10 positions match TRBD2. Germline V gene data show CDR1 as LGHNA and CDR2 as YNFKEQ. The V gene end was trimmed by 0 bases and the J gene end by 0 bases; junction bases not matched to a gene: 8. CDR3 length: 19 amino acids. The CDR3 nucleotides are TGTGCCAGCAGCCAAGATTTGGCTAGCGGGGGCCACTCCTACAATGAGCAGTTCTTC. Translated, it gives CASSQDLASGGHSYNEQFF.

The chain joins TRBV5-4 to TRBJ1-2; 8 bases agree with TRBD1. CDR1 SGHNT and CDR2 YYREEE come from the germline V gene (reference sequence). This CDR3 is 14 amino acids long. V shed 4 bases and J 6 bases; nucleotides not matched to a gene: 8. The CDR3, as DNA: TGTGCCAGCAGCCTGGACAGGGCGGAAAATGGCTACACCTTC. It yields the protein CASSLDRAENGYTF. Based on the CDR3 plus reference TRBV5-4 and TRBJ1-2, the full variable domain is ETGVTQSPTHLIKTRGQQVTLRCSSQSGHNTVSWYQQALGQGPQFIFQYYREEENGRGNFPPRFSGLQFPNYSSELNVNALELDDSALYLCASSLDRAENGYTFGSGTRLTVV.

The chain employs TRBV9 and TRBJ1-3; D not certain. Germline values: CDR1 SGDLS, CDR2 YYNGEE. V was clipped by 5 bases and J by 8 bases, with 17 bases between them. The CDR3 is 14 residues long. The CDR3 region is CASSDTSGGYTIYF. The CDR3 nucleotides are TGTGCCAGCAGTGACACTAGTGGCGGATACACCATATATTTT.

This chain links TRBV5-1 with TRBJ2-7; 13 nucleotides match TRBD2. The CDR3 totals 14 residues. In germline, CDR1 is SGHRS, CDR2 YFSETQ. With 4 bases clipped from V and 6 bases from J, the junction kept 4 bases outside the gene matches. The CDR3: CASSPRTSGGEQYF. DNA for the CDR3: TGCGCCAGCAGCCCAAGGACTAGCGGGGGCGAGCAGTACTTC.

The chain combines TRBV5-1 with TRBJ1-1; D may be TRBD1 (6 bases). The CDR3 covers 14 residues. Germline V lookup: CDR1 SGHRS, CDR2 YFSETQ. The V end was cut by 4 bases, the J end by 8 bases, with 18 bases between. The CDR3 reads CASSRTIGDREAFF. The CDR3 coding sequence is TGCGCCAGCAGCAGAACCATTGGAGACAGGGAAGCTTTCTTT.

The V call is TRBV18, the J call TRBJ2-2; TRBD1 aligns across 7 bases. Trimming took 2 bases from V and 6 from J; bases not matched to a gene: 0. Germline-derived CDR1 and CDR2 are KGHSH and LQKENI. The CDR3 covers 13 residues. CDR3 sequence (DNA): TGTGCCAGCTCACCAGACAGGGCCGGGGAGCTGTTTTTT. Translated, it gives CASSPDRAGELFF. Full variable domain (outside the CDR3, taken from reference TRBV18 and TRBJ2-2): NAGVMQNPRHLVRRRGQEARLRCSPMKGHSHVYWYRQLPEEGLKFMVYLQKENIIDESGMPKERFSAEFPKEGPSILRIQQVVRGDSAAYFCASSPDRAGELFFGEGSRLTVL.

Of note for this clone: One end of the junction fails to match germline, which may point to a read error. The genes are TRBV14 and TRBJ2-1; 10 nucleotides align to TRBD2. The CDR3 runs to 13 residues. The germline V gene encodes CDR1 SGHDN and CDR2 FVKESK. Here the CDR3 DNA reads TGTGCCACCAGCGGGGGGGACTACAATGAGCAGTTCTTC. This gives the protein CATSGGDYNEQFF.

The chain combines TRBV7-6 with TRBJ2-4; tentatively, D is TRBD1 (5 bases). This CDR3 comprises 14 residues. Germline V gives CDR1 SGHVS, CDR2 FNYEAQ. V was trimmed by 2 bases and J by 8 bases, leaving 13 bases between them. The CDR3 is CASSLNQGLDIQYF. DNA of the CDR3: TGTGCCAGCAGCTTAAATCAGGGTTTGGACATTCAGTACTTC.

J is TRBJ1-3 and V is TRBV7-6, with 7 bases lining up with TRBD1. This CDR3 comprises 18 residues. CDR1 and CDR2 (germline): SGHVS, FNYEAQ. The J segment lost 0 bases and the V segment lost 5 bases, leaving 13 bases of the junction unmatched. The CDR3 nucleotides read TGTGCCAGCAGCCGACGCCCAGAAGGACAGGTCTCTGGAAACACCATATATTTT. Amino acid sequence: CASSRRPEGQVSGNTIYF.

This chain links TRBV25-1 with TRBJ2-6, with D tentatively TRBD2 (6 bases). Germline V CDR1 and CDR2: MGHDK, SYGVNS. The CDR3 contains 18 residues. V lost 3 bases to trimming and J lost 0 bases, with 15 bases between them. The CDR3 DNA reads TGTGCCAGCAGTGACCTAGGGCGGGGTAGCTCTGGGGCCAACGTCCTGACTTTC. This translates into CASSDLGRGSSGANVLTF.

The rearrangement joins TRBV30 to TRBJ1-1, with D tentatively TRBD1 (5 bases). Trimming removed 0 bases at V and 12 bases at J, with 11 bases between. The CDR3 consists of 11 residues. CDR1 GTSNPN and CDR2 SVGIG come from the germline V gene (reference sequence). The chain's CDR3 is CAWSVSGRSFF. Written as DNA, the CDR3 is TGTGCCTGGAGTGTGTCAGGGAGGTCTTTCTTT.

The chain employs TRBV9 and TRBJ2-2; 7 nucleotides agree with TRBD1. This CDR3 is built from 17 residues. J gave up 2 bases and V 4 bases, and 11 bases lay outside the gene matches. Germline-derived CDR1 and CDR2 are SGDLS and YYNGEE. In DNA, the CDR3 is TGTGCCAGCAGCCTCCCGCCAGACAGGGACAACACCGGGGAGCTGTTTTTT. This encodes CASSLPPDRDNTGELFF.